These 29 T cell receptor beta chains originate from one sample sequenced in a study of shared clonotypes between healthy human individuals. Naive CD8 populations comprised CD45RO-negative cells positively selected for CCR7, excluding terminally differentiated effector memory CD45RA+ cells. Method: immunoSEQ multiplex PCR; TCRdb's copy keeps in-frame clones and lacks some. The sample contains around 2.1 million clones, roughly 91% of which appear only once. The sample taken for sequencing was naive CD8+ T cells from PBMCs. These receptors originate from a young man in good health. Some clones in this sample may be carry-over from other donors' samples.

This chain connects TRBV7-9 to TRBJ2-4; D remains ambiguous. V was clipped by 4 bases and J by 1 base, with 20 bases between them. The CDR3 is 18 amino acids. The germline gives CDR1 SEHNR, CDR2 FQNEAQ (reference sequence). The CDR3 protein is CASSSPLTPVGAKNIQYF. The CDR3 nucleotides read TGTGCCAGCAGCTCACCCCTGACTCCCGTCGGGGCCAAAAACATTCAGTACTTC.

The V and J genes are TRBV11-2 and TRBJ1-5, with D maybe TRBD1 (5 bases). Germline values: CDR1 SGHAT, CDR2 FQNNGV. The V and J ends lost 1 base and 9 bases respectively, with 16 bases between them. The CDR3 is 15 amino acids. CDR3 coding DNA: TGTGCCAGCAGCTTAGGGGCGACAGCCAAGGCGCCCCAGCATTTT. It codes for CASSLGATAKAPQHF.

The chain recombines TRBV7-8 with TRBJ2-5, with 16 bases aligning to TRBD2. The V segment lost 3 bases and the J segment 0 bases; nucleotides outside the gene matches: 4. The germline gives CDR1 SGHVS, CDR2 FQNEAQ. This CDR3 is 18 amino acids long. The CDR3 is CASSLGLAGGPYQETQYF. The CDR3, as DNA: TGTGCCAGCAGCTTGGGACTAGCGGGAGGGCCGTACCAAGAGACCCAGTACTTC.

V is TRBV5-1 and J is TRBJ2-4, with a possible D match to TRBD2 (6 bases). This CDR3 is 17 amino acids long. V lost 1 base, J lost 0 bases, and 14 bases lay in between. The germline V gene has CDR1 SGHRS and CDR2 YFSETQ. The CDR3 reads CASSLRDSTLAKNIQYF. Written as DNA, the CDR3 is TGCGCCAGCAGCTTGCGGGACTCCACCCTAGCCAAAAACATTCAGTACTTC.

V is TRBV30 and J is TRBJ2-1; D gene uncertain. CDR3 length: 14 residues. Germline-derived CDR1 and CDR2 are GTSNPN and SVGIG (reference sequence). With 2 bases removed from V and 9 bases from J, the gap between germline ends came to 17 bases. The CDR3, as DNA: TGTGCCTGGAGTAGGGTGGTCGATCTCGGTGAGCAGTTCTTC. This codes for CAWSRVVDLGEQFF. The full variable domain, rest sourced from reference TRBV30 and TRBJ2-1, is SQTIHQWPATLVQPVGSPLSLECTVEGTSNPNLYWYRQAAGRGLQLLFYSVGIGQISSEVPQNLSASRPQDRQFILSSKKLLLSDSGFYLCAWSRVVDLGEQFFGPGTRLTVL.

This clone was seen a single time. The V call is TRBV6-5, the J call TRBJ2-1, with 14 nucleotides matching TRBD2. V lost 4 bases and J lost 9; bases outside the gene matches: 5. This CDR3 is 15 amino acids long. The germline V gene encodes CDR1 MNHEY and CDR2 SVGAGI. The CDR3 nucleotides read TGTGCCAGCAGTTCGGGACTAGCGGGAGTTGGTGAGCAGTTCTTC. It is translated as CASSSGLAGVGEQFF.

Concerning this clone: A junction end diverges from the germline sequence, so it may reflect a read error. The chain links TRBV5-6 to TRBJ2-7; D may be TRBD1 (5 bases). CDR1 SGHDT and CDR2 YYEEEE come from the germline V gene. CDR3 length: 11 amino acids. The CDR3 reads CASSLLQVVNF. The CDR3 nucleotides read TGTGCCAGCAGCTTGCTACAGGTGGTAAACTTC.

This clone was seen a handful of times. J is TRBJ1-1 and V is TRBV19; TRBD1 aligns across 7 bases. J lost 3 bases, V lost 7 bases, and 5 bases had no gene match. CDR3 length: 13 amino acids. CDR1 is LNHDA and CDR2 is SQIVND in the germline V gene (reference sequence). The DNA for the CDR3 is TGTGCCAGTACCGCTACAGGGGACACTGAAGCTTTCTTT. Amino acids: CASTATGDTEAFF.

The chain recombines TRBV2 with TRBJ2-2; D is possibly TRBD2 (6 bases). The V and J ends lost 6 bases and 7 bases respectively, with 15 bases between them. Germline CDR1 and CDR2: SNHLY and FYNNEI. The CDR3 sequence is 14 residues long. CDR3 amino acids: CASSRLVGNGELFF. The DNA for the CDR3 is TGTGCCAGCAGCCGACTAGTCGGTAACGGGGAGCTGTTTTTT.

The chain is built from TRBV29-1 and TRBJ2-5; D remains unclear. The CDR3 is 16 amino acids. V lost 5 bases and J lost 1, with 20 bases in between. Germline V gene lookup returns CDR1 SQVTM and CDR2 ANQGSEA. The CDR3 nucleotides are TGCAGCGTTAAGCCAAGATCACAGCTCTTCCAAGAGACCCAGTACTTC. Encoded protein: CSVKPRSQLFQETQYF.

The chain recombines TRBV27 with TRBJ2-3; 7 bases fit TRBD1. V lost 5 bases to trimming and J lost 0 bases; unmatched junction nucleotides: 8. CDR3 length: 16 amino acids. From germline, CDR1 is MNHEY and CDR2 SMNVEV (reference sequence). The CDR3 protein is CASSPAGTVSTDTQYF. The DNA of the CDR3 is TGTGCCAGCAGTCCGGCCGGGACAGTAAGCACAGATACGCAGTATTTT.

This clone was observed once. The rearrangement joins TRBV4-1 to TRBJ2-1, with unresolved D. The CDR3 sequence is 11 residues long. The germline V gene has CDR1 MGHRA and CDR2 YSYEKL. V lost 2 bases to trimming and J lost 9 bases, with 5 bases between them. CDR3 amino acids: CASSQHGEQFF. The CDR3 DNA follows: TGCGCCAGCAGCCAACACGGTGAGCAGTTCTTC.

The chain recombines TRBV6-1 with TRBJ2-1; no clear D. The germline V gene encodes CDR1 MNHNS and CDR2 SASEGT. The ends were cut back, 2 bases at V and 5 bases at J, with 10 bases in the middle. There are 14 residues in the CDR3. The CDR3 here is CASSEIRTDNEQFF. In DNA form, the CDR3 reads TGTGCCAGCAGTGAAATTAGAACGGACAATGAGCAGTTCTTC.

This clone has only a few counts. The J gene is TRBJ1-1, the V gene TRBV6-6, with D maybe TRBD1 (5 bases). The CDR3 length is 15 residues. Germline V lookup: CDR1 MNHNY, CDR2 SVGAGI (reference sequence). V lost 2 bases to trimming and J lost 3 bases, with 13 bases between them. For the CDR3, the DNA is TGTGCCAGCAGTTACGAGGGGACTTTACACACTGAAGCTTTCTTT. As protein: CASSYEGTLHTEAFF.

With respect to this clone: The same CDR3 also results from other DNA sequences found in this sample. The chain couples TRBV9 to TRBJ2-2; no reliable D call. Germline V gives CDR1 SGDLS, CDR2 YYNGEE. The CDR3 totals 14 residues. V shed 0 bases and J shed 4 bases, with 7 bases lying between them. The CDR3 bases are TGTGCCAGCAGCGTAGTGCCCGGCACCGGGGAGCTGTTTTTT. Translation gives CASSVVPGTGELFF.

This clone has only one observation. The chain recombines TRBV18 with TRBJ2-5, with D maybe TRBD1 (5 bases). There are 14 residues in the CDR3. Deletions cut 2 bases from V and 5 bases from J, with 12 bases between. The germline V gene encodes CDR1 KGHSH and CDR2 LQKENI. CDR3 amino acids: CASSPEAGWETQYF. The CDR3 DNA follows: TGTGCCAGCTCACCAGAGGCAGGGTGGGAGACCCAGTACTTC.

This clone was detected a few times. The J gene is TRBJ1-5, the V gene TRBV28; D remains unclear. CDR3 size: 13 residues. Germline lookup yields CDR1 MDHEN and CDR2 SYDVKM. V was trimmed by 5 bases and J by 7 bases, leaving 12 bases between them. The CDR3 region has the DNA TGTGCCAGCAGTATCCAGGCCATGCAGCCCCAGCATTTT. Translating gives CASSIQAMQPQHF.

The chain uses TRBV29-1 and TRBJ2-2, with 9 positions matching TRBD2. The CDR3 length is 14 residues. Germline V gene sequence: CDR1 SQVTM, CDR2 ANQGSEA. Germline trimming cut 3 bases from V and 7 bases from J; bases unmatched to any gene: 6. The CDR3 nucleotides are TGCAGCGTTGAGGGCGGGAGGGGACGCGGGGAGCTGTTTTTT. It encodes CSVEGGRGRGELFF.

As regards this clone: The junction differs from germline at one of its ends, possibly a read error. This chain connects TRBV29-1 to TRBJ2-7, with D hard to call. The CDR3 sequence is 11 residues long. Germline lookup yields CDR1 SQVTM and CDR2 ANQGSEA. CDR3 sequence reads: CSVGSPYEQCF. In DNA form, the CDR3 reads TGCAGCGTTGGTAGCCCCTACGAGCAGTGCTTC.

The rearrangement joins TRBV2 to TRBJ2-2; 14 nucleotides align to TRBD2. The V gene end was trimmed by 6 bases and the J gene end by 2 bases; junction bases not matched to a gene: 8. In germline, CDR1 is SNHLY, CDR2 FYNNEI. The CDR3 is 18 residues long. The CDR3 sequence is CASRVGLAGEFNTGELFF. CDR3 DNA: TGTGCCAGCAGGGTGGGACTAGCGGGAGAATTTAACACCGGGGAGCTGTTTTTT.

The chain carries TRBV5-6 and TRBJ2-2; D may match TRBD1 or TRBD2 (5 bases each). V was trimmed by 2 bases and J by 1 base, leaving 12 bases between them. The CDR3 totals 16 residues. From germline, CDR1 is SGHDT and CDR2 YYEEEE. The CDR3 nucleotides are TGTGCCAGCAGCTTCGGGACCAAACTGAACACCGGGGAGCTGTTTTTT. This gives the protein CASSFGTKLNTGELFF.

A note on this clone: This CDR3 is also generated by other DNA sequences in the sample. This chain connects TRBV29-1 to TRBJ2-2; D is unclear. Germline V gene sequence: CDR1 SQVTM, CDR2 ANQGSEA. The CDR3 runs 12 residues. The germline V and J ends were trimmed by 7 bases and 4 bases, with 10 bases remaining between them. The CDR3 loop is CSAPLPTGELFF. CDR3 DNA: TGCAGCGCCCCCCTTCCCACCGGGGAGCTGTTTTTT.

The V call is TRBV11-2, the J call TRBJ2-7, with D perhaps TRBD1 (8 bases). This CDR3 is built from 14 residues. CDR1 is SGHAT and CDR2 is FQNNGV in the germline V gene. The V end lost 2 bases, the J end lost 3 bases, and 11 bases lay between the germline ends. CDR3 loop: CASSLYRGGYEQYF. The CDR3 DNA is TGTGCCAGCAGCTTATACAGGGGGGGCTACGAGCAGTACTTC. Complete variable domain (other parts from reference TRBV11-2 and TRBJ2-7): EAGVAQSPRYKIIEKRQSVAFWCNPISGHATLYWYQQILGQGPKLLIQFQNNGVVDDSQLPKDRFSAERLKGVDSTLKIQPAKLEDSAVYLCASSLYRGGYEQYFGPGTRLTVT.

The genes are TRBV27 and TRBJ2-5; D uncertain. Trimming pared 4 bases from V and 6 bases from J, leaving 18 bases between. Germline assignment: CDR1 MNHEY and CDR2 SMNVEV (reference sequence). The CDR3 sequence is 15 residues long. DNA for the CDR3: TGTGCCAGCAGTTCCCCCCTCGTTGGGGTGCAGACCCAGTACTTC. This translates into CASSSPLVGVQTQYF.

The gene calls are TRBV10-2 and TRBJ1-4; unclear D gene. This CDR3 is 18 amino acids long. The V and J ends lost 6 bases and 8 bases respectively, with 28 bases between them. The germline gives CDR1 WSHSY, CDR2 SAAADI. The CDR3 sequence is CASSLQSGSMDFKEKLFF. Written as DNA, the CDR3 is TGCGCCAGCAGCCTCCAATCGGGATCTATGGACTTTAAAGAAAAACTGTTTTTT.

The chain is built from TRBV30 and TRBJ2-3, with TRBD2 as a possible D gene (6 bases). Germline V CDR1 and CDR2: GTSNPN, SVGIG (reference sequence). This CDR3 is built from 14 residues. V was clipped by 0 bases and J by 4 bases, with 11 bases between them. In nucleotides, the CDR3 is TGTGCCTGGAGTGTAGGGAGGATCGCAGATACGCAGTATTTT. As protein: CAWSVGRIADTQYF.

The CDR3 reads CASSPGFPPYEQYF. DNA for the CDR3: TGTGCCAGCAGCCCAGGGTTCCCCCCCTACGAGCAGTACTTC. This rearrangement joins TRBV6-5 to TRBJ2-7; D might be TRBD1 (5 bases). V lost 6 bases and J 2 bases, leaving 14 bases between the germline ends. The V gene's germline CDR1 is MNHEY and CDR2 SVGAGI. The CDR3 length is 14 residues.

The chain recombines TRBV7-9 with TRBJ2-7; D may match TRBD1 or TRBD2 (5 bases each). The germline V gene has CDR1 SEHNR and CDR2 FQNEAQ (reference sequence). V gave up 6 bases and J gave up 2 bases, with 11 bases separating them. This CDR3 region has 13 residues. The CDR3 coding sequence is TGTGCCAGCAGTGAGGGGCTTACCTACGAGCAGTACTTC. Amino acids: CASSEGLTYEQYF.

The genes are TRBV5-1 and TRBJ2-7; D ambiguous. Trimming shortened V by 0 bases and J by 5 bases, and 9 bases separated the two germline ends. CDR3 length equals 13 residues. Looked up from germline, CDR1 is SGHRS and CDR2 is YFSETQ. The CDR3 protein is CASSLGQSNEQYF. The DNA of the CDR3 is TGCGCCAGCAGCTTGGGACAATCGAACGAGCAGTACTTC.